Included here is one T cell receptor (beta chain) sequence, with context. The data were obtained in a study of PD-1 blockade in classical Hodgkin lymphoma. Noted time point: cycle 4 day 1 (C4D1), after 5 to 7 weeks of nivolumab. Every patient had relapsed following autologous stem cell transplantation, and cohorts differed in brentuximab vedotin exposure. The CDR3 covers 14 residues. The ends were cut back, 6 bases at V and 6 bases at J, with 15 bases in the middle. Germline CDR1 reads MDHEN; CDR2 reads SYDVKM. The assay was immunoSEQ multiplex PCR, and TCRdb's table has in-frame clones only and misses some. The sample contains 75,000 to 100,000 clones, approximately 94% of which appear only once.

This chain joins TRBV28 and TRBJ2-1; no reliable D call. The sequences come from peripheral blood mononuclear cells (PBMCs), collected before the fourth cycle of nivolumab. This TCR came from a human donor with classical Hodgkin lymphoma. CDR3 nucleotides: TGTGCCAGCAGCTCAAGACGACTCACCAATGAGCAGTTCTTC. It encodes CASSSRRLTNEQFF.